The next 20 T cell receptor beta chains were all read from a single sample in a study of blood T cell repertoires in COVID-19. The protocol was immunoSEQ multiplex PCR, while the TCRdb copy is restricted to in-frame clones and leaves out a portion. The data show about 200,000 clones, about four fifths seen once. The sequenced material came from PBMCs or T cells enriched from blood (not recorded which). These receptors all come from a middle-aged man who had recovered from COVID-19.

This chain connects TRBV2 to TRBJ1-2; D perhaps matches TRBD1 (5 bases). V dropped 0 bases and J dropped 7 bases, with 12 bases sitting between them. CDR1 is SNHLY and CDR2 is FYNNEI in the germline V gene. The CDR3 runs 14 residues. The DNA for the CDR3 is TGTGCCAGCAGTGAAGCGCGGGGGTATGGTGGCTACACCTTC. This encodes CASSEARGYGGYTF.

The chain couples TRBV18 to TRBJ1-4; maybe TRBD1 (5 bases). The CDR3 runs to 14 residues. Germline V gives CDR1 KGHSH, CDR2 LQKENI. Trimming removed 3 bases at V and 5 bases at J, with 10 bases between. The DNA of the CDR3 is TGTGCCAGCTCACCTCTTACAGGAAATGAAAAACTGTTTTTT. Translating gives CASSPLTGNEKLFF.

The V gene is TRBV25-1, the J gene TRBJ1-6; D gene unclear. The CDR3 extends over 14 amino acids. CDR1 is MGHDK, CDR2 SYGVNS, per germline. Trimming cost V 4 bases and J 4 bases, with 8 bases left between them. The CDR3, as DNA: TGTGCCAGCAGTGTGCGAGGATATAATTCACCCCTCCACTTT. It specifies CASSVRGYNSPLHF.

J is TRBJ2-1 and V is TRBV7-9; 10 bases map to TRBD1. CDR1 is SEHNR and CDR2 is FQNEAQ in the germline V gene (reference sequence). This CDR3 has 19 residues. J lost 3 bases, V lost 7 bases, and 18 bases had no gene match. CDR3 protein: CASKNRGQGTPVGYNEQFF. In nucleotides, the CDR3 is TGTGCCAGCAAGAATAGGGGACAGGGGACCCCCGTTGGCTACAATGAGCAGTTCTTC.

The chain couples TRBV7-6 to TRBJ1-3; 8 bases line up with TRBD1. This CDR3 comprises 16 residues. The junction had 10 bases not matched to a gene; V was cut back by 5 bases and J by 4 bases. Germline CDR1 is SGHVS and CDR2 is FNYEAQ. The chain's CDR3 is CASSDPTGAGGNTIYF. The CDR3 DNA sequence: TGTGCCAGCAGCGATCCGACAGGGGCCGGGGGAAACACCATATATTTT.

The table lists this clone with a count of one. This chain connects TRBV7-8 to TRBJ2-5, with 11 bases identical to TRBD2. The V gene's germline CDR1 is SGHVS and CDR2 FQNEAQ. The trim removed 3 bases at V and 5 bases at J, leaving 2 bases unmatched. CDR3 length: 14 residues. The CDR3 DNA follows: TGTGCCAGCAGCTTTAGCGGGGGGGCCGAGACCCAGTACTTC. Translating gives CASSFSGGAETQYF. Supplemented by reference TRBV7-8 and TRBJ2-5, the full variable domain reads GAGVSQSPRYKVAKRGQDVALRCDPISGHVSLFWYQQALGQGPEFLTYFQNEAQLDKSGLPSDRFFAERPEGSVSTLKIQRTQQEDSAVYLCASSFSGGAETQYFGPGTRLLVL.

The rearrangement links TRBV2 to TRBJ1-1, with 7 nucleotides matching TRBD1. Germline-derived CDR1 and CDR2 are SNHLY and FYNNEI. V was pared by 4 bases and J by 8 bases, with 7 bases of the junction left unmatched. The CDR3 contains 13 residues. In nucleotides, the CDR3 is TGTGCCAGCAGTGGTTTTGGGACAGTAGAAGCTTTCTTT. Protein sequence: CASSGFGTVEAFF.

This chain links TRBV27 with TRBJ2-5; no reliable D call. Germline lookup yields CDR1 MNHEY and CDR2 SMNVEV (reference sequence). The CDR3 spans 18 residues. With 5 bases removed from V and 5 bases from J, the gap between germline ends came to 27 bases. In DNA form, the CDR3 reads TGTGCCAGCAGTCCGCTACGCGATATCGTGTCGCCCAGGGAGACCCAGTACTTC. Translating it yields CASSPLRDIVSPRETQYF.

The chain uses TRBV7-9 and TRBJ1-1, with 7 bases lining up with TRBD1. V gave up 5 bases and J gave up 4 bases; unmatched junction bases: 10. The CDR3 consists of 15 residues. Germline V gene data show CDR1 as SEHNR and CDR2 as FQNEAQ (reference sequence). CDR3 loop: CASSLATGLRTEAFF. CDR3 in DNA: TGTGCCAGCAGCCTTGCGACAGGGTTGCGCACTGAAGCTTTCTTT.

The chain carries TRBV5-6 and TRBJ2-4, with TRBD2 matching over 8 bases. Germline assignment: CDR1 SGHDT and CDR2 YYEEEE. CDR3 length: 16 amino acids. Trimming took 0 bases from V and 6 from J; bases not matched to a gene: 8. CDR3 in DNA: TGTGCCAGCAGCTTGGTTGTCGGGGGGGCTCGAAACATTCAGTACTTC. This codes for CASSLVVGGARNIQYF.

This chain joins TRBV9 and TRBJ2-1; 7 nucleotides align to TRBD1. CDR1 SGDLS and CDR2 YYNGEE come from the germline V gene. The CDR3 consists of 15 residues. The V segment lost 6 bases and the J segment 0 bases; nucleotides outside the gene matches: 6. The CDR3 loop is CASNPGQSSYNEQFF. In nucleotides, the CDR3 is TGTGCCAGCAACCCGGGACAGAGCTCCTACAATGAGCAGTTCTTC.

The chain has TRBV18 and TRBJ1-1, with TRBD1 as a possible D gene (5 bases). V was pared by 1 base and J by 6 bases, with 9 bases between. This CDR3 has 13 amino acids. Germline CDR1 and CDR2: KGHSH and LQKENI. CDR3 DNA: TGTGCCAGCTCACCACAGGGGAGGGCTGAAGCTTTCTTT. Its protein product is CASSPQGRAEAFF.

The chain is built from TRBV5-4 and TRBJ2-5; D unresolved. V was clipped by 4 bases and J by 3 bases, with 10 bases between them. CDR3 size: 13 residues. Germline V gives CDR1 SGHNT, CDR2 YYREEE (reference sequence). For the CDR3, the DNA is TGTGCCAGCAGCGCTACCCAAGAAGAGACCCAGTACTTC. This encodes CASSATQEETQYF.

The CDR3 DNA reads TGTGCCAGCAGCTTAGTTAATTTCGGCTACACCTTC. Translated, it gives CASSLVNFGYTF. The genes are TRBV7-2 and TRBJ1-2; no firm D call. Trimming removed 1 base at V and 8 bases at J, with 8 bases between. Germline lookup yields CDR1 SGHTA and CDR2 FQGNSA. The CDR3 covers 12 residues.

V gene TRBV3-1 (or the pseudogene TRBV3-2) combines with J gene TRBJ1-2, with 7 bases that match TRBD1. Germline V gene sequence: CDR1 LGHDT, CDR2 YNNKEL (reference sequence). This CDR3 comprises 14 residues. The V and J ends lost 4 bases and 3 bases, in that order; junction bases with no gene match: 5. The CDR3 DNA reads TGTGCCAGCAGCCGCACCGGGACAGACTATGGCTACACCTTC. The encoded protein is CASSRTGTDYGYTF.

This sequence joins TRBV10-2 and TRBJ1-2, with TRBD1 matching over 8 bases. The germline V gene encodes CDR1 WSHSY and CDR2 SAAADI. This CDR3 is built from 16 residues. The junction had 14 bases not matched to a gene; V was cut back by 7 bases and J by 4 bases. The CDR3 DNA follows: TGCGCCAGCATCTCTTTGACAGGGGAGAAGGGCTATGGCTACACCTTC. This codes for CASISLTGEKGYGYTF.

J is TRBJ1-1 and V is TRBV30; no reliable D call. The germline V gene has CDR1 GTSNPN and CDR2 SVGIG (reference sequence). The CDR3 is made up of 14 amino acids. Trimming left V 4 bases short and J 1 base short, with 13 bases between. CDR3 bases: TGTGCCTGGATCCACGGGGTGGGGAACACTGAAGCTTTCTTT. Protein product: CAWIHGVGNTEAFF.

J is TRBJ1-2 and V is TRBV30, with 9 bases fitting TRBD1. The CDR3 has 13 amino acids. J lost 10 bases, V lost 0 bases, and 6 bases had no gene match. Germline CDR1 is GTSNPN and CDR2 is SVGIG (reference sequence). The CDR3 bases are TGTGCCTGGAGTGTCACAGGGGGCATAGCCTACACCTTC. It codes for CAWSVTGGIAYTF. Variable domain in full (rest from reference TRBV30 and TRBJ1-2): SQTIHQWPATLVQPVGSPLSLECTVEGTSNPNLYWYRQAAGRGLQLLFYSVGIGQISSEVPQNLSASRPQDRQFILSSKKLLLSDSGFYLCAWSVTGGIAYTFGSGTRLTVV.

This clone was seen a single time. The genes are TRBV11-2 and TRBJ1-4; D possibly corresponds to TRBD1 (6 bases). This CDR3 spans 14 amino acids. V shed 5 bases and J shed 4 bases, with 11 bases lying between them. Germline CDR1 is SGHAT and CDR2 is FQNNGV. The CDR3 nucleotides read TGTGCCAGCAGCCTCGACAGGATTAATGAAAAACTGTTTTTT. As protein: CASSLDRINEKLFF.

This clone was picked up a small number of times. The V gene is TRBV24-1, the J gene TRBJ2-2, with D tentatively TRBD2 (5 bases). The CDR3 extends over 13 amino acids. CDR1 KGHDR and CDR2 SFDVKD come from the germline V gene. V dropped 5 bases and J dropped 7 bases, with 10 bases sitting between them. CDR3 loop: CATSASRVGELFF. DNA for the CDR3: TGTGCCACCAGTGCTAGCCGGGTCGGGGAGCTGTTTTTT.